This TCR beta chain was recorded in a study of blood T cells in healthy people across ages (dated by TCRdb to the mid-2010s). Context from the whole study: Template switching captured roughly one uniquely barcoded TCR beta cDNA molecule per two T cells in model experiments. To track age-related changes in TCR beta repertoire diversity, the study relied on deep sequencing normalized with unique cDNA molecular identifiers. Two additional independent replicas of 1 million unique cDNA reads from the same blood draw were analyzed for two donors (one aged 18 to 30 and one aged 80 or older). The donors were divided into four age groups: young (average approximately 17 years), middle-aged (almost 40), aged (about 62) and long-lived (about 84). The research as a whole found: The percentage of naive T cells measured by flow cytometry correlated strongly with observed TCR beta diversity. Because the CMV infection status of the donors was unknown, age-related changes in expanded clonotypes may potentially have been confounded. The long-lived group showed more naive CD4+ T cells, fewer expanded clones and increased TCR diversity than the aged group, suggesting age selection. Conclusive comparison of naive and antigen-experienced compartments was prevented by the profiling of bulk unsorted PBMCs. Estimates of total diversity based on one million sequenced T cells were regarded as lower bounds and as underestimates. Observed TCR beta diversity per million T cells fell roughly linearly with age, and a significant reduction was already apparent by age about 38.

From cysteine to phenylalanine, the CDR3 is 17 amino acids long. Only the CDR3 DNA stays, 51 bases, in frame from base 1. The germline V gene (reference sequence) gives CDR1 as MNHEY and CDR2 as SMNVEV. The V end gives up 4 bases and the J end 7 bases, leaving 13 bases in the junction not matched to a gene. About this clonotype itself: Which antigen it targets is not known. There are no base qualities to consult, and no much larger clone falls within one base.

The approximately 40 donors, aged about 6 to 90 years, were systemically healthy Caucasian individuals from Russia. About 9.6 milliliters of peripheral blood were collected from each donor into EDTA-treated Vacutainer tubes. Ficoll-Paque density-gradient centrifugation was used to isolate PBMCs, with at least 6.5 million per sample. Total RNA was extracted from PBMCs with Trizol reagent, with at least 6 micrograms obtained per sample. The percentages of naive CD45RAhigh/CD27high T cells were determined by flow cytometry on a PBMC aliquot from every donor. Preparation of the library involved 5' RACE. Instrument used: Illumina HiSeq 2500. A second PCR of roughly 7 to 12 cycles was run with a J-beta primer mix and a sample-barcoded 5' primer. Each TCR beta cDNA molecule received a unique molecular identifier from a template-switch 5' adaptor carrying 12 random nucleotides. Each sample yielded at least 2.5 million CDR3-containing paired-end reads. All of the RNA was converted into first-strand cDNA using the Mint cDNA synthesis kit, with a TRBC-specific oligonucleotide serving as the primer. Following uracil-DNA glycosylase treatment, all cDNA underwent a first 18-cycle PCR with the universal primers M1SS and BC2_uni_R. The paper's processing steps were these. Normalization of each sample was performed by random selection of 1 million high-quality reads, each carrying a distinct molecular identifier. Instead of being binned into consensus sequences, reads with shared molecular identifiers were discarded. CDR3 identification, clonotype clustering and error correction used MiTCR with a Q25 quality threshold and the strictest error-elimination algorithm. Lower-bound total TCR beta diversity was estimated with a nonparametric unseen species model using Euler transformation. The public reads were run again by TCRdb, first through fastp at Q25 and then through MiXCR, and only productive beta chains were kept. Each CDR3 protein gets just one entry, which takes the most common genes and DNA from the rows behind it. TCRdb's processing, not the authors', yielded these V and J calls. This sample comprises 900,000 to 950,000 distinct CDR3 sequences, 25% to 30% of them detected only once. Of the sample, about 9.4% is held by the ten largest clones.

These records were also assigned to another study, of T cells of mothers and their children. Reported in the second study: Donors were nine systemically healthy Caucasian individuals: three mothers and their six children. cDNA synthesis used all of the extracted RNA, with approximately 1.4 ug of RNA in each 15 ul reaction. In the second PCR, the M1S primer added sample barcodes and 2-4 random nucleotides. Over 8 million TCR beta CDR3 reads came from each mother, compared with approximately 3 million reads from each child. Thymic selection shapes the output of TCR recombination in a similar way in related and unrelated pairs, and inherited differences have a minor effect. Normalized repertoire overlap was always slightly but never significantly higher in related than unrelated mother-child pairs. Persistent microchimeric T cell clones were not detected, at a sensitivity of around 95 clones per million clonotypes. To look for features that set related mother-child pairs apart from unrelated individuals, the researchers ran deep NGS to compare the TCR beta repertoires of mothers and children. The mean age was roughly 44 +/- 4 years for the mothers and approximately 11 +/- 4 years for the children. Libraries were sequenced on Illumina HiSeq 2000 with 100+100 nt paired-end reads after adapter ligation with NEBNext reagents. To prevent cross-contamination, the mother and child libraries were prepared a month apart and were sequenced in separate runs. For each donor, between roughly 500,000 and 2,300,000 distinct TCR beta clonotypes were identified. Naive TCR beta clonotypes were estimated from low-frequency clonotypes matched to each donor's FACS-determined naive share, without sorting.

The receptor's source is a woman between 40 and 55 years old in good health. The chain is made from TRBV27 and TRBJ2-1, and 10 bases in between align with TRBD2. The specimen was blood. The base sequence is TGTGCCAGCAGTTCGAGCGGGGGGGCCCTCGGTTTGAATGAGCAGTTCTTC. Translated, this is CASSSSGGALGLNEQFF.